Sequencing of this T cell receptor beta chain was carried out in a study of human T cells and chemical hapten exposure. As for the study in general: Patients, largely female, had alopecia areata, totalis or universalis.

As to this clonotype: Its specificity is unknown.

The study's findings and limits: Relative to control repertoires, expanded TCRs gave rise to significantly more large CDR3 similarity clusters. With alopecia, donors may have immune responses unlike healthy people's.

TCRdb fed the RACE reads into MiXCR, producing one record per CDR3 protein. The table has approximately 60,000 distinct CDR3 sequences, roughly 12% seen once. Described time point: pre-sensitization, week 0. As to treatment: therapeutic diphenylcyclopropenone sensitization with weekly scalp DPC. The source material was whole blood, sampled in connection with sensitization to the hapten diphenylcyclopropenone (DPC). The TCR sequence derives from a middle-aged woman with alopecia areata. Some clones in this sample may be carry-over from other donors' samples.

CDR3 sequence (DNA): TGTGCCAGCAGCCAAGAGCGAGGGGCTTGGACTGAAGCTTTCTTT. Amino acids: CASSQERGAWTEAFF. V is TRBV4-2 and J is TRBJ1-1; D might be TRBD1 (5 bases). The CDR3 consists of 15 residues. The ends were cut back, 0 bases at V and 5 bases at J, with 13 bases in the middle. Germline CDR1 is LGHNA and CDR2 is YNFKEQ.